This entry features one T cell receptor beta chain sequence. Antigen: not known. Using a J-beta primer mix together with a sample-barcoded 5' primer, a second PCR was run for about 7 to 12 cycles. One entry per CDR3 protein, called by TCRdb with MiXCR from the 5' RACE reads. The table lists over a million distinct CDR3 sequences, roughly 43% of them singletons. This sample is part of a study of blood T cells in healthy people across ages. Points from the study as a whole: Diversity figures based on one million T cells were deemed too low.

This clonotype was obtained from a woman between 18 and 30 years old in good health. Sequenced sample: blood.

The CDR3 here is CASSQVVTGAYEQYF. As DNA, the CDR3 is TGCGCCAGCAGCCAAGTGGTCACAGGGGCCTACGAGCAGTACTTC. This chain connects TRBV4-1 to TRBJ2-5; 7 bases agree with TRBD1. TRBJ2-7 matches the DNA end more closely, so the J call is doubtful. The CDR3 is 15 residues long. CDR1 and CDR2 (germline): MGHRA, YSYEKL.